What follows is one T cell receptor beta chain and its context. Its antigen is not identified. This specimen comes from a study of vaccination and CD4 T cells after COVID-19. About the research overall: Once diagnosed, patients had post-COVID samples drawn a median 101 days later (range 35 to 161). A median of around 70 days (range 14 to 241) separated dose two from the taking of post-vaccine samples.

V gave up 6 bases and J gave up 6 bases, with 10 bases separating them. Germline CDR1 and CDR2: SGHAT and FQNNGV. The CDR3 is 12 residues long. Treatment: approximately nine-day PBMC culture with coronavirus spike peptide pools or control peptides (ViraFEST assay). Harvesting of the unexposed donor's CD4+ T cells predated the COVID-19 pandemic (2011-2018). ViraFEST used peptide pools to expand antigen-specific T cells, then sequenced TCRs. Cell culture was performed with 1.5 million to 2 million PBMCs per well in the presence of approximately 9.8 IU/ml IL-2 and 10 ug/ml peptide pools. Cultured CD4+ T cell DNA was sequenced using the Oncomine TCR Beta short-read assay. Using its own MiXCR run on the PCR reads, TCRdb lists one record per CDR3 protein. The profile shows about 7,000 distinct CDR3 sequences, 35% to 55% of them singletons.

The rearrangement joins TRBV11-2 to TRBJ2-3; D might be TRBD1 (8 bases). The receptor was derived from a human donor in good health. The specimen sequenced was CD4+ T cells from blood, cultured in vitro. The CDR3 reads CASRQGGDTQYF. As DNA, the CDR3 is TGTGCCAGCAGACAGGGGGGGGATACGCAGTATTTT.